This T cell receptor (beta chain) originates from a study of T cells in Graves' hyperthyroidism and ophthalmopathy. The CDR3 regions of TCR beta were amplified from RNA transcripts. TCR CDR3 underwent first-round RT-PCR with the HTBI primer set. TCRdb passed the multiplex PCR reads through MiXCR, listing each CDR3 protein once. The sample comprises roughly 500,000 distinct CDR3 sequences, 40% to 50% of which are singletons, and around two fifths rests with the top ten. V was shortened by 0 bases and J by 4 bases, with 16 bases between the two germline ends. Germline V gene sequence: CDR1 LNHDA, CDR2 SQIVND (reference sequence). The CDR3 runs to 16 residues. With regard to this clonotype: The antigen remains unidentified.

Study findings and constraints: Blood held most thyroid clonotypes expanded above 0.001 frequency.

Material: peripheral blood or thyroid tissue (not recorded which). V usage is TRBV19 and J usage is TRBJ2-7; no definite D call. This clonotype originated in an adult woman with Graves' disease, either hyperthyroidism or ophthalmopathy (not recorded which). CDR3 residues: CASSIEVGLMGYEQYF. Written as DNA, the CDR3 is TGTGCCAGTAGTATAGAAGTTGGCCTCATGGGGTACGAGCAGTACTTC.